This entry is about one T cell receptor beta chain. Using immunoSEQ multiplex PCR, the repertoire was profiled, and TCRdb retains in-frame clones only, with some absent. Here the sample spans more than 150,000 clones, around nine tenths being singletons. This entry belongs to a study of blood T cell repertoires in COVID-19. The CDR3 covers 14 residues. Trimming removed 6 bases from V and 3 bases from J, with 14 bases in between. Germline V gene lookup returns CDR1 SNHLY and CDR2 FYNNEI. The receptor was derived from a woman between 18 and 29 years old who had recovered from COVID-19. This sequence joins TRBV2 and TRBJ1-2; no definite D call. Sample: peripheral blood. The CDR3 DNA sequence: TGTGCCAGCAGGGAACGGGCGGGGTACTATGGCTACACCTTC. It codes for CASRERAGYYGYTF. The variable domain in full, with the rest retrieved from reference TRBV2 and TRBJ1-2, is EPEVTQTPSHQVTQMGQEVILRCVPISNHLYFYWYRQILGQKVEFLVSFYNNEISEKSEIFDDQFSVERPDGSNFTLKIRSTKLEDSAMYFCASRERAGYYGYTFGSGTRLTVV.